The entry below describes one T cell receptor beta chain. This clonotype was found many times. The clone's antigen remains unknown. Within one base of it there is no much larger clone, and no base qualities were kept. Taken from the germline V gene, the CDR1 and CDR2 loops are SGHTS and YDEGEE. Clipping removes 4 bases from V and 2 bases from J, with 6 as the unmatched junction base count. From the cysteine up to the phenylalanine, the CDR3 has a length of 16 residues. Kept here is only the CDR3 DNA, which spans 48 bases and is read in frame from base 1. The sample belongs to a study of T-cell reconstitution after alpha-beta-depleted transplantation in children (dated by TCRdb to about 2016). With regard to the full study: T-cell immune reconstitution after TCRalphabeta/CD19-depleted allogeneic hematopoietic cell transplantation in children was quantitatively tracked in the study by means of TCR repertoire profiling. What the research found in general, with its limitations: In some patients, the high TCRbeta diversity seen at day 60 was put down to recipient T cells and intrathymic progenitors that had survived conditioning. Hyperexpanded clone frequencies declined over subsequent months; after one year, T-cell counts and TCRbeta diversity were mostly attributed to newly produced T cells. The apparently early recovery of alphabetaT-cell counts about two months after transplant reportedly depended on only several hundred rapidly expanded clones that came from non-depleted graft cells.

Library preparation employed PCR. These reads were obtained on an Illumina HiSeq 2500. To normalize quantification of the TCRbeta repertoire, the TCR libraries were built with molecular barcoding that relied on unique molecular identifiers. TCRdb reprocessed the public reads (quality trimming at Q25 with fastp, clone calling with MiXCR) and kept in-frame beta chains. Records with the same CDR3 protein are collapsed into one entry carrying the most frequent genes and DNA. This sample holds about 290,000 distinct CDR3 sequences; roughly a tenth were observed only once. Roughly 7% of the sample comes from the top ten. The treatment or condition label, as the study defines it: allogeneic hematopoietic cell transplantation with graft depleted of TCRalphabeta T cells and CD19 B cells. The children who served as transplant recipients had been given grafts of TCRalphabeta/CD19-depleted allogeneic hematopoietic cells.

Recombination connected TRBV5-8 to TRBJ2-1; 10 central nucleotides agree with TRBD2. The receptor comes from a boy younger than two with acute myeloid leukemia, due to receive a stem cell transplant. The source material was PBMCs, sampled before TCRalphabeta/CD19-depleted stem cell transplant. CDR3 protein: CASSLSGRSPYNEQFF. The DNA sequence is given as TGTGCCAGCAGCCTTAGCGGGAGGTCCCCCTACAATGAGCAGTTCTTC.